This is a list of T cell receptor beta chains from one sample in a study of tumor-infiltrating lymphocytes in localized non-small cell lung cancer. The data were produced by immunoSEQ multiplex PCR, yet TCRdb's version contains in-frame clones alone and is incomplete. The sample contains about 21,000 clones, more than 75% of which appear only once. Sample: lung tumor tissue. These TCRs come from a human donor with non-small cell lung cancer. CDR3s include the opening cysteine and the closing phenylalanine or tryptophan. A D gene is named only where the DNA matches it firmly. Only some rows state a clone size, as once, few, many or a class for expanded clones.

D gene,V gene,J gene,clone size,CDR3 protein,CDR3 DNA
.,TRBV14,TRBJ2-5,few,CASSQDLGRTQYF,TGTGCCAGCAGCCAAGATCTGGGGAGGACCCAGTACTTC
.,TRBV7-2,TRBJ2-7,.,CASSLESLHEQYF,TGTGCCAGCAGCTTAGAGAGTCTCCACGAGCAGTACTTC
TRBD1,TRBV14,TRBJ1-2,.,CASSQVKTGVYGYTF,TGTGCCAGCAGCCAAGTGAAGACAGGGGTTTATGGCTACACCTTC
.,TRBV28,TRBJ1-2,.,CASSLGAEYNYGYTF,TGTGCCAGCAGTTTAGGGGCAGAATACAACTATGGCTACACCTTC
.,TRBV7-2,TRBJ1-5,.,CASSLDGHSNQPQHF,TGTGCCAGCAGCTTGGACGGACATAGCAATCAGCCCCAGCATTTT
.,TRBV5-1,TRBJ1-1,once,CASSPVAMNTEAFF,TGCGCCAGCAGCCCTGTTGCCATGAACACTGAAGCTTTCTTT
.,TRBV19,TRBJ1-5,.,CASSIGGGEQPQHF,TGTGCCAGTAGTATAGGGGGAGGGGAGCAGCCCCAGCATTTT
TRBD2,TRBV7-6,TRBJ2-7,few,CASSPSQAGAYEQYF,TGTGCCAGCAGCCCCTCCCAAGCGGGGGCTTACGAGCAGTACTTC
TRBD2,TRBV9,TRBJ2-4,.,CASSVGGSGMENIQYF,TGTGCCAGCAGCGTAGGTGGTAGCGGGATGGAAAACATTCAGTACTTC
.,TRBV15,TRBJ1-2,.,CATSRASTPNYGYTF,TGTGCCACCAGCAGAGCAAGCACTCCCAACTATGGCTACACCTTC
TRBD1,TRBV2,TRBJ1-2,.,CASRDRDRGEDGYTF,TGTGCCAGCAGAGACCGGGACAGGGGAGAGGATGGCTACACCTTC
TRBD1,TRBV28,TRBJ1-2,.,CASSSIPTGPNYGYTF,TGTGCCAGCAGTTCTATACCGACAGGGCCTAACTATGGCTACACCTTC
.,TRBV18,TRBJ1-1,.,CASSALSTQAFF,TGTGCCAGCTCCGCGTTAAGCACTCAAGCTTTCTTT
.,TRBV4-3,TRBJ2-7,.,CASSRGSGSYEQYF,TGCGCCAGCAGCCGGGGCAGCGGCTCCTACGAGCAGTACTTC
TRBD1,TRBV7-9,TRBJ2-3,.,CASSLKLTDRGNKDTQYF,TGTGCCAGCAGCTTAAAACTAACCGACAGGGGGAACAAAGATACGCAGTATTTT
.,TRBV6-5,TRBJ1-2,.,CASSYLFSGINYGYTF,TGTGCCAGCAGTTATTTATTTTCGGGGATTAACTATGGCTACACCTTC
.,TRBV10-3,TRBJ1-1,few,CAIAKFADEAFF,TGTGCCATCGCGAAGTTCGCAGATGAAGCTTTCTTT
.,TRBV5-1,TRBJ2-7,.,CASSLSTAYEQYF,TGCGCCAGCAGCTTGTCAACAGCCTACGAGCAGTACTTC
.,TRBV28,TRBJ2-3,.,CASSRKDTQYF,TGTGCCAGCAGCCGCAAGGATACGCAGTATTTT
.,TRBV28,TRBJ1-1,.,CASRYTGNTEAFF,TGTGCCAGCAGATATACAGGGAACACTGAAGCTTTCTTT
.,TRBV10-3,TRBJ1-1,.,CAISKNTEAFF,TGTGCCATCAGTAAGAACACTGAAGCTTTCTTT
TRBD1,TRBV18,TRBJ2-4,once,CASSPGTGGFLAKNIQYF,TGTGCCAGCTCTCCCGGGACAGGGGGCTTTCTAGCCAAAAACATTCAGTACTTC
TRBD1,TRBV5-4,TRBJ1-2,.,CASSFPGTGIYGYTF,TGTGCCAGCAGCTTCCCCGGGACAGGGATCTATGGCTACACCTTC
.,TRBV9,TRBJ1-2,.,CASSVDWGGYGYTF,TGTGCCAGCAGCGTAGATTGGGGGGGCTATGGCTACACCTTC
TRBD1,TRBV6-5,TRBJ2-7,once,CASTGQTYEQYF,TGTGCCAGCACGGGACAGACATACGAGCAGTACTTC
TRBD2,TRBV7-6,TRBJ2-2,.,CASSHPTRAGVGELFF,TGTGCCAGCAGCCACCCCACCCGGGCGGGAGTCGGGGAGCTGTTTTTT
.,TRBV7-2,TRBJ2-7,.,CASSPSSGEQYF,TGTGCCAGCAGCCCCTCCTCCGGAGAGCAGTACTTC
.,TRBV27,TRBJ1-5,.,CASSLDRNQPQHF,TGTGCCAGCAGTTTAGACCGAAATCAGCCCCAGCATTTT
.,TRBV7-9,TRBJ2-1,.,CASSPQINEQFF,TGTGCCAGCAGCCCACAGATCAATGAGCAGTTCTTC
.,TRBV7-2,TRBJ2-3,.,CASSLGLANPDTQYF,TGTGCCAGCAGCTTAGGGTTAGCCAACCCAGATACGCAGTATTTT
.,TRBV10-1,TRBJ2-7,few,CASSEEFSYEQYF,TGCGCCAGCAGTGAGGAGTTCTCCTACGAGCAGTACTTC
TRBD1,TRBV6-5,TRBJ1-2,.,CASSYGDRGLLGYTF,TGTGCCAGCAGTTACGGAGACAGGGGATTGCTTGGCTACACCTTC
.,TRBV4-1,TRBJ1-1,.,CASSQDIEGKAFF,TGCGCCAGCAGCCAAGATATAGAGGGGAAAGCTTTCTTT
TRBD1,TRBV27,TRBJ2-1,.,CASSLPGQGENEQFF,TGTGCCAGCAGTTTACCGGGACAGGGGGAAAATGAGCAGTTCTTC
.,TRBV6-6,TRBJ2-7,.,CASRPTAPSYEQYF,TGTGCCAGCAGGCCCACAGCCCCCTCCTACGAGCAGTACTTC
TRBD1,TRBV4-1,TRBJ1-2,.,CASSQRRDSGGYTF,TGCGCCAGCAGCCAACGCCGGGACAGCGGAGGCTACACCTTC
.,TRBV7-6,TRBJ2-5,.,CASSYPGETQYF,TGTGCCAGCAGCTACCCCGGGGAGACCCAGTACTTC
.,TRBV27,TRBJ1-1,.,CASSFTEDISTEAFF,TGTGCCAGCAGTTTTACCGAGGACATTTCCACTGAAGCTTTCTTT
.,TRBV30,TRBJ2-6,.,CAWSVLHSGANVLTF,TGTGCCTGGAGTGTTTTGCACTCTGGGGCCAACGTCCTGACTTTC
.,TRBV7-2,TRBJ1-1,.,CASSPTGSRTEAFF,TGTGCCAGCAGCCCAACAGGGTCCCGCACTGAAGCTTTCTTT
TRBD2,TRBV10-2,TRBJ2-7,few,CAISSVPGLARSEQYF,TGCGCCATCAGCTCGGTTCCGGGACTAGCGAGGAGCGAGCAGTACTTC
.,TRBV6-1,TRBJ1-5,.,CASILTEYSNQPQHF,TGTGCCAGCATCCTGACTGAATATAGCAATCAGCCCCAGCATTTT
.,TRBV5-1,TRBJ2-1,.,CASTLGGNREGNEQFF,TGCGCCAGCACCTTGGGGGGAAACAGGGAAGGCAATGAGCAGTTCTTC
.,TRBV10-3,TRBJ2-7,.,CAISESIGYPYEQYF,TGTGCCATCAGTGAGTCTATTGGGTATCCCTACGAGCAGTACTTC
.,TRBV5-1,TRBJ2-2,.,CASSLRDPGWSRQSTGELFF,TGCGCCAGCAGCCTTAGGGACCCTGGATGGTCCCGGCAGAGCACCGGGGAGCTGTTTTTT
TRBD1,TRBV18,TRBJ1-5,once,CASSPPTGTGRNQPQHF,TGTGCCAGCTCACCACCGACCGGGACAGGGAGAAATCAGCCCCAGCATTTT
.,TRBV6-5,TRBJ2-3,.,CASRASRDTQYF,TGTGCCAGCCGGGCTAGCAGAGATACGCAGTATTTT
.,TRBV7-2,TRBJ2-7,.,CASTIRTGSEQYF,TGTGCCAGCACAATCCGAACAGGGAGCGAGCAGTACTTC
.,TRBV6-1,TRBJ2-4,.,CASSVPGQNIQYF,TGTGCCAGCAGTGTCCCGGGACAAAACATTCAGTACTTC
.,TRBV10-3,TRBJ1-1,medium-sized,CAITEGGRRNTEAFF,TGTGCCATCACCGAGGGGGGACGGAGAAACACTGAAGCTTTCTTT
.,TRBV5-6,TRBJ2-7,.,CASSLEGPLSYEQYF,TGTGCCAGCAGCTTGGAAGGACCACTATCCTACGAGCAGTACTTC
.,TRBV11-3,TRBJ2-3,few,CASSSAGASTDTQYF,TGTGCCAGCAGCTCCGCGGGGGCTAGCACAGATACGCAGTATTTT